The 10 T cell receptor beta chains below were found in one sample sequenced in a study of blood T cell repertoires in COVID-19. Clones were sequenced by immunoSEQ multiplex PCR, and TCRdb holds only the in-frame ones, with some missing. This table holds around 200,000 clones, 70% to 90% found once. The sample comprised peripheral blood. Receptor source: a woman aged 18-35 years who had recovered from COVID-19.

This chain links TRBV5-4 with TRBJ2-2, with D perhaps matching TRBD1 (5 bases). The length of the CDR3 is 16 residues. The V gene's germline CDR1 is SGHNT and CDR2 YYREEE (reference sequence). V gave up 0 bases and J gave up 5 bases, with 14 bases separating them. CDR3 in DNA: TGTGCCAGCAGCTTGGGGGGCAGGCGATCAACCGGGGAGCTGTTTTTT. The encoded protein is CASSLGGRRSTGELFF. Based on the CDR3 plus reference TRBV5-4 and TRBJ2-2, the full variable domain is ETGVTQSPTHLIKTRGQQVTLRCSSQSGHNTVSWYQQALGQGPQFIFQYYREEENGRGNFPPRFSGLQFPNYSSELNVNALELDDSALYLCASSLGGRRSTGELFFGEGSRLTVL.

CDR3 amino acids: CASSPLGQGYGYTF. The CDR3 region has the DNA TGTGCCAGCAGTCCACTGGGGCAAGGCTATGGCTACACCTTC. The chain combines TRBV6-6 with TRBJ1-2; a possible D gene is TRBD1 (5 bases). The V end lost 5 bases, the J end lost 4 bases, and 14 bases lay between the germline ends. This CDR3 comprises 14 residues. Germline V gives CDR1 MNHNY, CDR2 SVGAGI (reference sequence).

CDR3 amino acids: CASSYNRGQGKPQYF. CDR3 nucleotide sequence: TGTGCCAGCAGTTACAACCGCGGACAGGGTAAGCCGCAGTACTTC. The chain joins TRBV6-5 to TRBJ2-7; 8 bases are shared with TRBD1. V shed 2 bases and J 9 bases; nucleotides not matched to a gene: 12. The length of the CDR3 is 15 residues. CDR1 and CDR2 (germline): MNHEY, SVGAGI.

This clone has a handful of counts. The rearrangement joins TRBV4-1 to TRBJ1-6; a possible D gene is TRBD1 (5 bases). This CDR3 contains 15 residues. The V and J ends lost 0 bases and 10 bases respectively, with 13 bases between them. Germline V lookup: CDR1 MGHRA, CDR2 YSYEKL. For the CDR3, the DNA is TGCGCCAGCAGCCAAGACGTGGGGTCAGGGTCACCCCTCCACTTT. The encoded protein is CASSQDVGSGSPLHF.

The CDR3 region has the DNA TGTGCCGTATCTCCGGGGGACGGTGAGCAGTTCTTC. Protein product: CAVSPGDGEQFF. This sequence joins TRBV15 and TRBJ2-1; a weak D match, TRBD2 (6 bases). Trimming took 11 bases from V and 9 from J, leaving 17 bases between them. Per the germline V gene, CDR1 is LNHNV and CDR2 is YYDKDF (reference sequence). CDR3 length equals 12 residues.

The rearrangement uses TRBV30 and TRBJ1-4; D may be TRBD1 (5 bases). The CDR3 loop spans 13 amino acids. V was shortened by 3 bases and J by 5 bases, with 10 bases between the two germline ends. Germline V gene lookup returns CDR1 GTSNPN and CDR2 SVGIG (reference sequence). CDR3 in amino acids: CAWSAGLNEKLFF. Written as DNA, the CDR3 is TGTGCCTGGAGCGCGGGACTGAATGAAAAACTGTTTTTT.

J is TRBJ1-1 and V is TRBV7-2, with D hard to call. The CDR3 spans 15 residues. The germline V gene encodes CDR1 SGHTA and CDR2 FQGNSA. The V gene lost 3 bases and the J gene lost 0 bases, with 11 bases spanning the gap. The CDR3 DNA reads TGTGCCAGCAGCTTTTCAGTCTCTCTGAACACTGAAGCTTTCTTT. As protein: CASSFSVSLNTEAFF.

The chain employs TRBV11-3 and TRBJ2-2; perhaps TRBD1 as D (6 bases). V lost 5 bases and J 3 bases, leaving 13 bases between the germline ends. The germline gives CDR1 SGHNT, CDR2 YENEEA. The CDR3 loop spans 15 amino acids. The CDR3 sequence: CASSPRQAYTGELFF. CDR3 DNA: TGTGCCAGCAGCCCCCGACAGGCCTACACCGGGGAGCTGTTTTTT.

The chain recombines TRBV5-1 with TRBJ1-3; 10 nucleotides agree with TRBD1. The junction had 8 bases not matched to a gene; V was cut back by 4 bases and J by 1 base. CDR1 is SGHRS, CDR2 YFSETQ, per germline. CDR3 length equals 17 residues. The CDR3 DNA sequence: TGCGCCAGCAGCCCAGACAGGGGGCTTGAGTCTGGAAACACCATATATTTT. Its translation is CASSPDRGLESGNTIYF.

The CDR3: CSVEPAGDGETQYF. The CDR3 DNA follows: TGCAGCGTTGAGCCGGCGGGAGATGGAGAGACCCAGTACTTC. The V and J genes are TRBV29-1 and TRBJ2-5; the match to TRBD2 covers 7 bases. J was trimmed by 4 bases and V by 3 bases; bases with no gene match: 8. The V gene's germline CDR1 is SQVTM and CDR2 ANQGSEA. CDR3 length: 14 residues.